Detailed here is one T cell receptor beta chain. The target of this receptor is not known. Base-call qualities are not available, and no considerably larger clone is one nucleotide away. The donors were six healthy women who made up three monozygous twin pairs. All three twin pairs had been reared together, and it was thought likely that the same infectious agents and vaccines had been met by these twin pairs. TCR cDNA libraries were prepared from RNA that was isolated from peripheral blood mononuclear cells. Library preparation used 5' RACE. These reads were obtained on an Illumina Genome Analyzer IIx. RNA-based TCR cDNA libraries were prepared by a previously described protocol with several modifications. To prevent cross-contamination, sample-specific barcodes were introduced on both ends of each TCR cDNA library during cDNA synthesis and amplification. The study's own analysis went as follows. Each library contained roughly 2.2 to 4 million CDR3-containing reads, and somewhere between about 100,000 and nearly 550,000 clonotypes were identified for each individual. Reads with improper barcode index combinations were discarded, and clonesets were then built for each library with the MiTCR software. MiTCR filtered or rescued low-quality reads and corrected PCR and sequencing errors when assembling CDR3 clonotypes. Artificial out-of-frame clonotypes were mapped to in-frame sequences, with one indel allowed in the CDR3, and then removed. V and J gene usage similarity between donors was measured as Jensen-Shannon divergence divided by mean entropy. The public reads were run again by TCRdb, first through fastp at Q25 and then through MiXCR, and only productive beta chains were kept. Rows with one shared CDR3 protein collapse into an entry with the most common genes and DNA. These V and J calls rely on TCRdb rather than the paper's analysis. The sample table holds fewer than 450,000 distinct CDR3 sequences, of which 25% to 35% were seen once. The top ten hold approximately 6.6% of the sample.

This sample was taken from a study of identical twins' blood T cells (dated by TCRdb to the early 2010s). Some background on the complete study: The roughly twelve libraries, six for the alpha chain and six for the beta chain, yielded 50 million or so Illumina reads in total. To assess how genetics influences repertoire formation, the study used next-generation sequencing to compare the TCR alpha and beta chain repertoires of three pairs of monozygous twins. The paper as a whole reports these results and caveats: The number of shared CDR3 clonotypes between two donors was mainly determined by the product of their cloneset sizes, and twins did not clearly deviate from this trend. Environmental influences could not be excluded as an explanation for twin similarity, since twins were reared together. The study stated that the proposed role of the TCRalpha J segment in MHC recognition during thymic selection needs to be validated by independent studies. Among the most abundant TCRbeta clonotypes, each donor shared more CDR3 sequences with her twin than with unrelated donors. V gene usage was reported to be markedly more similar within twin pairs than between unrelated donors, even among non-selected out-of-frame TCRbeta clonotypes.

A distance of 16 bases separates the germline ends of V and J, which lose 6 bases and 8 bases respectively. Looking up the germline V gene yields CDR1 SNHLY and CDR2 FYNNEI. The CDR3 contains 13 residues, cysteine and phenylalanine counted. This entry keeps only the CDR3 DNA: 39 bases, framed from base 1. Sequencing was carried out using PBMCs. The sequence derives from a woman aged 18 to 50 in good health. In this chain, TRBV2 is recombined with TRBJ1-2, with the D gene not confidently named. CDR3 loop: CASRPSVNVGYTF. The DNA reads TGTGCCAGCAGGCCCAGCGTGAATGTCGGCTACACCTTC.